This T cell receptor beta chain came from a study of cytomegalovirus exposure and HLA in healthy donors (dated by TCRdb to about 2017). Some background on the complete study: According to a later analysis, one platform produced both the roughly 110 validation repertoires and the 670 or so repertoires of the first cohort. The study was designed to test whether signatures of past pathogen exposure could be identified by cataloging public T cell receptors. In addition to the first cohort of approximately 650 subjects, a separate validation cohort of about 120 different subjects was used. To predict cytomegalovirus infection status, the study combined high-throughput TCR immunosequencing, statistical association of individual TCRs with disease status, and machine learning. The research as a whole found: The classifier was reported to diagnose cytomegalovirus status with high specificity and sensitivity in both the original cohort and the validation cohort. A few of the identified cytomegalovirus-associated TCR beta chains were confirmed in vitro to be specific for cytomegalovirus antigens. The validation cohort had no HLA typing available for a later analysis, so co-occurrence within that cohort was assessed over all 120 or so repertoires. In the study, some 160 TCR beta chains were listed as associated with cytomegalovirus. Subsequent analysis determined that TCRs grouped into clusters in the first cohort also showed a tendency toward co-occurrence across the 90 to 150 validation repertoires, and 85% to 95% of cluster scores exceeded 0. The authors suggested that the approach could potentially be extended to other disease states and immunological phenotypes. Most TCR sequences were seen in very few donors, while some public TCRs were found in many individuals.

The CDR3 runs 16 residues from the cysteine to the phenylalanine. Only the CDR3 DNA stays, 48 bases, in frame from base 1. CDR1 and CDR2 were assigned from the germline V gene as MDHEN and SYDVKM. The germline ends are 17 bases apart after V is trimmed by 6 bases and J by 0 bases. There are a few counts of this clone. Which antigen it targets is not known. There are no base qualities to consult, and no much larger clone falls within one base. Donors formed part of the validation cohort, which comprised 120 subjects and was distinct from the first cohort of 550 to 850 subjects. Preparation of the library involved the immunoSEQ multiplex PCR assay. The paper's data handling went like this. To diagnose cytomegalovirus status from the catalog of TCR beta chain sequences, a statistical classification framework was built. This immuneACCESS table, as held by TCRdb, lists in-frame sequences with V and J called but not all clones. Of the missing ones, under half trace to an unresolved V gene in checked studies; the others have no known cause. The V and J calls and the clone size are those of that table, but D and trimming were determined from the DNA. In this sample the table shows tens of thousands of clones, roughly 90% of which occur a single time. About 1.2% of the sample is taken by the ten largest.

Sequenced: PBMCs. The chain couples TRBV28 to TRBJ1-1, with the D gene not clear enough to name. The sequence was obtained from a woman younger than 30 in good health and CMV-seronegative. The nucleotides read TGTGCCAGCAGCCTGCTACCAGGTGACATGAACACTGAAGCTTTCTTT. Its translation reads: CASSLLPGDMNTEAFF.